A selection of T cell receptor beta chains follows, all from one sample in a study of Ad26.COV2.S vaccination and SARS-CoV-2 variants. TCRdb keeps only in-frame clones here, not all; method: immunoSEQ multiplex PCR. The table records over 350,000 clones, around 85% of them present only once. This specimen consisted of peripheral blood, obtained in a trial of Ad26.COV2.S vaccine versus placebo. These receptors were obtained from a person aged 18-65 years who received the Ad26.COV2.S COVID-19 vaccine or a placebo. Each CDR3 is given with its conserved first and last residue. The D gene is left open where the match is weak. Only some rows state a clone size, as once, few, many or a class for expanded clones.

NA | TRBJ1-2 | TRBD1 | TRBV3-1/TRBV3-2 | CASSQGQGMRGYTF | TGTGCCAGCAGCCAAGGACAGGGCATGAGGGGCTACACCTTC
NA | TRBJ1-1 | NA | TRBV18 | CASSPIWTDLRGMNTEAFF | TGTGCCAGCTCACCGATTTGGACAGACTTACGGGGTATGAACACTGAAGCTTTCTTT
NA | TRBJ1-5 | TRBD1 | TRBV2 | CASSAGTGLRVGQPQHF | TGTGCCAGCAGTGCCGGGACAGGTTTACGAGTCGGTCAGCCCCAGCATTTT
NA | TRBJ2-7 | TRBD1 | TRBV10-3 | CAISGPGQGAVYEQYF | TGTGCCATCAGTGGGCCGGGACAGGGGGCTGTTTACGAGCAGTACTTC
NA | TRBJ2-3 | TRBD2 | TRBV2 | CASKTSGGLLSDTQYF | TGTGCCAGCAAGACTAGCGGGGGTCTCTTGTCAGATACGCAGTATTTT
NA | TRBJ1-1 | NA | TRBV7-2 | CASKEGAFF | TGTGCCAGCAAAGAAGGGGCTTTCTTT
NA | TRBJ1-2 | NA | TRBV5-8 | CASSLVQGGRGGYTF | TGTGCCAGCAGCTTGGTACAGGGAGGGAGGGGTGGCTACACCTTC
once | TRBJ1-2 | TRBD1 | TRBV4-2 | CASSQRGGQEGYTF | TGTGCCAGCAGCCAGAGAGGGGGCCAGGAGGGCTACACCTTC
NA | TRBJ2-7 | NA | TRBV5-4 | CASSLEGTRAYEQYF | TGTGCCAGCAGCTTGGAAGGAACCCGAGCCTACGAGCAGTACTTC
once | TRBJ2-7 | NA | TRBV15 | CATSRDVRDYEQYF | TGTGCCACCAGCAGAGATGTAAGGGACTACGAGCAGTACTTC
NA | TRBJ2-3 | NA | TRBV5-4 | CASSEENRDTQYF | TGTGCCAGCAGCGAAGAGAATCGGGATACGCAGTATTTT
NA | TRBJ1-2 | NA | TRBV5-1 | CASSLAEGGYGYTF | TGCGCCAGCAGCTTGGCCGAGGGAGGCTATGGCTACACCTTC
NA | TRBJ1-5 | NA | TRBV4-1 | CASSPLGGRNQPQHF | TGCGCCAGCAGCCCCCTGGGGGGACGCAATCAGCCCCAGCATTTT
once | TRBJ1-6 | TRBD1 | TRBV7-8 | CASSPKTGVLSPLHF | TGTGCCAGCAGCCCGAAGACAGGGGTGCTTTCACCCCTCCACTTT
NA | TRBJ2-1 | TRBD2 | TRBV7-2 | CASSSGLAGVNEQFF | TGTGCCAGCAGCTCGGGACTAGCGGGGGTTAATGAGCAGTTCTTC
NA | TRBJ1-1 | NA | TRBV19 | CASTPGGGSTEAFF | TGTGCCAGTACTCCCGGAGGTGGTAGCACTGAAGCTTTCTTT
NA | TRBJ2-5 | TRBD2 | TRBV2 | CASVGGIQETQYF | TGTGCCAGCGTGGGGGGGATACAAGAGACCCAGTACTTC
NA | TRBJ2-7 | NA | TRBV19 | CASSMEGGYEQYF | TGTGCCAGTAGTATGGAGGGCGGGTACGAGCAGTACTTC
NA | TRBJ2-5 | NA | TRBV5-1 | CASSLTGLQETQYF | TGCGCCAGCAGCTTGACAGGCCTACAAGAGACCCAGTACTTC
NA | TRBJ2-3 | NA | TRBV11-2 | CASSLVILGTDTQYF | TGTGCCAGCAGCTTAGTGATTCTGGGCACAGATACGCAGTATTTT
NA | TRBJ1-2 | TRBD1 | TRBV5-1 | CASQDRASNYGYTF | TGCGCCAGCCAGGACAGGGCGTCCAACTATGGCTACACCTTC
NA | TRBJ2-1 | NA | TRBV5-6 | CASQNEQFF | TGTGCCAGCCAAAATGAGCAGTTCTTC
NA | TRBJ2-5 | NA | TRBV5-1 | CASSLQETQYF | TGCGCCAGCAGCCTTCAAGAGACCCAGTACTTC
NA | TRBJ1-3 | NA | TRBV5-6 | CASSFTEVASGNTIYF | TGTGCCAGCAGCTTTACAGAGGTAGCCTCTGGAAACACCATATATTTT
NA | TRBJ1-6 | NA | TRBV11-3 | CASSSGMDSPLHF | TGTGCCAGCAGCTCGGGGATGGATTCACCCCTCCACTTT
NA | TRBJ1-2 | TRBD1 | TRBV4-1 | CASSPDIGQTGINGYTF | TGCGCCAGCAGCCCCGATATTGGCCAGACAGGGATTAATGGCTACACCTTC
NA | TRBJ2-7 | NA | TRBV4-3 | CASSPGIVVGEQYF | TGCGCCAGCAGCCCCGGGATTGTGGTCGGCGAGCAGTACTTC
NA | TRBJ2-7 | NA | TRBV4-1 | CASSRKRGDEQYF | TGCGCCAGCAGCCGGAAGAGGGGGGACGAGCAGTACTTC
once | TRBJ1-1 | NA | TRBV18 | CASSPTYKGAEAFF | TGTGCCAGCTCACCGACATATAAAGGGGCTGAAGCTTTCTTT
NA | TRBJ1-1 | NA | TRBV6-6 | CASTEIRGTEAFF | TGTGCCAGCACCGAAATACGCGGCACTGAAGCTTTCTTT
few | TRBJ2-3 | TRBD2 | TRBV13 | CASSSRTSGGVNQDTQYF | TGTGCCAGCAGCTCTCGGACTAGCGGGGGGGTGAACCAAGATACGCAGTATTTT
NA | TRBJ2-1 | TRBD1 | TRBV7-2 | CASSLAGQGYNEQFF | TGTGCCAGCAGCTTAGCGGGACAGGGGTACAATGAGCAGTTCTTC
NA | TRBJ1-2 | NA | TRBV4-3 | CASTPSVGNYYGYTF | TGCGCCAGTACGCCTAGTGTGGGGAATTACTATGGCTACACCTTC
NA | TRBJ1-2 | NA | TRBV4-1 | CASSPQSRDDYGYTF | TGCGCCAGCAGCCCCCAGTCCAGGGACGACTATGGCTACACCTTC
NA | TRBJ1-6 | NA | TRBV10-3 | CAISELSGSSPLHF | TGTGCCATCAGTGAGTTGTCAGGGTCCTCACCCCTCCACTTT
NA | TRBJ1-2 | TRBD1 | TRBV13 | CASRSVKTGYYGYTF | TGTGCCAGCAGGAGCGTTAAGACAGGGTACTATGGCTACACCTTC
NA | TRBJ1-2 | NA | TRBV7-9 | CASSLSSYGYTF | TGTGCCAGCAGCTTATCCAGCTATGGCTACACCTTC
NA | TRBJ1-1 | TRBD1 | TRBV6-2/TRBV6-3 | CASSYGTGWHTEAFF | TGTGCCAGCAGTTACGGGACAGGGTGGCACACTGAAGCTTTCTTT
NA | TRBJ2-3 | TRBD2 | TRBV5-1 | CASSFGSGGSDTQYF | TGCGCCAGCAGCTTTGGTAGCGGGGGATCAGATACGCAGTATTTT
NA | TRBJ1-1 | TRBD1 | TRBV19 | CASRSDRGRFEAFF | TGTGCCAGTAGATCGGACAGGGGGCGATTTGAAGCTTTCTTT
NA | TRBJ2-2 | NA | TRBV2 | CASRRTDTGELFF | TGTGCCAGCAGGCGGACAGACACCGGGGAGCTGTTTTTT
NA | TRBJ1-1 | NA | TRBV5-5 | CASSLVAQTNTEAFF | TGTGCCAGCAGCTTGGTGGCTCAGACGAACACTGAAGCTTTCTTT
NA | TRBJ2-5 | TRBD2 | TRBV6-5 | CASISGGRQETQYF | TGTGCCAGCATCTCGGGGGGGCGACAAGAGACCCAGTACTTC
NA | TRBJ2-3 | TRBD1 | TRBV30 | CAWTGGADTQYF | TGTGCCTGGACAGGGGGCGCAGATACGCAGTATTTT
NA | TRBJ2-1 | TRBD2 | TRBV29-1 | CSVEEGGNEQFF | TGCAGCGTTGAAGAGGGGGGGAATGAGCAGTTCTTC
NA | TRBJ2-1 | NA | TRBV7-9 | CASSLGSGNEQFF | TGTGCCAGCAGCTTAGGGTCAGGCAATGAGCAGTTCTTC
NA | TRBJ1-2 | NA | TRBV7-9 | CASSLVSDGGYTF | TGTGCCAGCAGCTTAGTTAGCGACGGGGGCTACACCTTC
NA | TRBJ2-3 | NA | TRBV5-1 | CASSLAGGSTDTQYF | TGCGCCAGCAGCTTGGCCGGGGGTAGCACAGATACGCAGTATTTT
NA | TRBJ1-2 | NA | TRBV19 | CASTLTGYRVGYTF | TGTGCCAGTACCCTCACAGGGTACCGAGTTGGCTACACCTTC
NA | TRBJ2-3 | NA | TRBV18 | CASSPTVLTDTQYF | TGTGCCAGCTCACCAACGGTCCTCACAGATACGCAGTATTTT
NA | TRBJ1-1 | NA | TRBV27 | CASSLSGEGGTEAFF | TGTGCCAGCAGTTTATCGGGGGAAGGGGGCACTGAAGCTTTCTTT
NA | TRBJ2-1 | NA | TRBV25-1 | CASSATGGEQFF | TGTGCCAGCAGTGCTACAGGCGGGGAGCAGTTCTTC
NA | TRBJ2-1 | TRBD1 | TRBV6-5 | CASSSGQGYEQFF | TGTGCCAGCAGCTCGGGACAGGGCTATGAGCAGTTCTTC
NA | TRBJ2-1 | NA | TRBV7-2 | CASSPYTSYEQFF | TGTGCCAGCAGCCCTTATACTAGCTATGAGCAGTTCTTC
once | TRBJ1-2 | NA | TRBV6-5 | CASGTAFYGYTF | TGTGCCAGCGGGACGGCCTTCTATGGCTACACCTTC
NA | TRBJ2-5 | TRBD1 | TRBV5-1 | CASSQGQGVGETQYF | TGCGCCAGCAGCCAAGGACAGGGGGTTGGAGAGACCCAGTACTTC
NA | TRBJ2-3 | TRBD2 | TRBV2 | CASSETAGGSTDTQYF | TGTGCCAGCAGTGAAACGGCGGGGGGAAGCACAGATACGCAGTATTTT
NA | TRBJ2-3 | NA | TRBV7-2 | CASRQKRASTDTQYF | TGTGCCAGCAGACAAAAACGTGCTAGCACAGATACGCAGTATTTT
NA | TRBJ1-1 | TRBD1 | TRBV5-1 | CASSMATGTGYTEAFF | TGCGCCAGCAGCATGGCGACCGGGACAGGGTACACTGAAGCTTTCTTT